These 2 T cell receptor beta chains came from one sample sequenced in a study of T-cell memory formation after mild COVID-19. TCRdb reprocessed the 5' RACE reads with MiXCR, giving one entry per CDR3 protein. The sample contains tens of thousands of distinct CDR3 sequences, nearly 9.5% of which appear only once. The sample taken for sequencing was PBMCs or a T cell subset sorted from them (not recorded which). These receptors were obtained from an adult woman who had mild COVID-19 (a few samples of this study predate the infection). Cell type and time point are not known.

This chain joins TRBV20-1 and TRBJ1-5; 7 nucleotides align to TRBD1. V lost 6 bases and J lost 4; bases outside the gene matches: 9. Per the germline V gene, CDR1 is DFQATT and CDR2 is SNEGSKA (reference sequence). There are 14 residues in the CDR3. In DNA form, the CDR3 reads TGCAGTGCAATTTCAGGGGGGGCAAATCAGCCCCAGCATTTT. Residues: CSAISGGANQPQHF.

The sample holds a few counts of this clonotype. The V and J genes are TRBV5-4 and TRBJ2-2, with 9 positions matching TRBD2. The length of the CDR3 is 17 residues. Germline values: CDR1 SGHNT, CDR2 YYREEE (reference sequence). The V gene end was trimmed by 1 base and the J gene end by 2 bases; junction bases not matched to a gene: 6. The CDR3 spells CASSLSLAGLNTGELFF. The CDR3, as DNA: TGTGCCAGCAGCTTGTCCCTAGCGGGGCTAAACACCGGGGAGCTGTTTTTT.